This record covers a single T cell receptor beta chain. This entry is derived from a study of blood T cell repertoires in COVID-19. Study at large: Samples of COVID-19 (acute and convalescent) were obtained from the United States, Italy and Spain. PBMCs, B-cell-depleted T cells, or T cells provided the cDNA or gDNA that made up the material.

Authors' processing steps: Nucleated cell counts were estimated from reference gene primer amplification. The method was immunoSEQ multiplex PCR; TCRdb's version includes in-frame clones alone and lacks a portion of them. V and J calls and clone size come straight from that table; D and trimming were deduced from the DNA. The table shows 20,000 to 25,000 clones, with 73% occurring only once. Per the germline V gene, CDR1 is SGHTA and CDR2 is FQGTGA. Unmatched junction bases numbered 6, after V lost 5 bases and J lost 5 bases. The CDR3 is 14 amino acids. The rearrangement uses TRBV7-3 and TRBJ2-1; 7 bases agree with TRBD1. This receptor was identified in a human donor in a cohort sampled during active or convalescent COVID-19. The sample comprised peripheral blood. As DNA, the CDR3 is TGTGCCAGCAGCCCACCCGGACAGGACAATGAGCAGTTCTTC. Amino acids: CASSPPGQDNEQFF.